This T cell receptor (beta chain) derives from a study of T cell changes during pregnancy in multiple sclerosis. V was shortened by 4 bases and J by 1 base, with 10 bases between the two germline ends. This CDR3 contains 14 residues. Germline V gene sequence: CDR1 SGHNT, CDR2 YENEEA. Only in-frame clones appear in the TCRdb table, and some are missing; sequencing was by immunoSEQ multiplex PCR. The sample shows 49,000 or so clones, 85% to 95% of them seen only once. The V and J genes are TRBV11-3 and TRBJ2-5; D is possibly TRBD2 (5 bases). The receptor was isolated from a female donor in good health, enrolled as a control in a pregnancy study. The sample here was CD4+ T cells from peripheral blood mononuclear cells, taken in the second trimester of pregnancy. CDR3 DNA: TGTGCCAGCAGCTACGGGGAGTCCCAAGAGACCCAGTACTTC. Its translation: CASSYGESQETQYF. The variable domain in full, with the rest retrieved from reference TRBV11-3 and TRBJ2-5, is EAGVVQSPRYKIIEKKQPVAFWCNPISGHNTLYWYLQNLGQGPELLIRYENEEAVDDSQLPKDRFSAERLKGVDSTLKIQPAELGDSAVYLCASSYGESQETQYFGPGTRLLVL.